These 8 T cell receptor beta chains originate from one sample sequenced in a study of technical replicates of blood from a handful of donors. Using immunoSEQ multiplex PCR, the repertoire was profiled, and TCRdb retains in-frame clones only, with some absent. This table has over 10,000 clones, roughly 94% appearing once. The sequenced sample consisted of PBMCs. The source of these receptors is a human donor in good health.

The chain combines TRBV6-1 with TRBJ2-1; D remains unclear. V was shortened by 2 bases and J by 4 bases, with 6 bases between the two germline ends. The CDR3 has 13 residues. Germline CDR1 MNHNS, CDR2 SASEGT. The DNA of the CDR3 is TGTGCCAGCAGTGAACCCCCTTACAATGAGCAGTTCTTC. Its translation is CASSEPPYNEQFF.

This clone was recorded once. The chain recombines TRBV6-5 with TRBJ2-5; no definite D call. Trimming shortened V by 2 bases and J by 2 bases, and 6 bases separated the two germline ends. Germline loops: CDR1 MNHEY, CDR2 SVGAGI. The CDR3 has 13 residues. CDR3 loop: CASSYVQQETQYF. CDR3 DNA sequence: TGTGCCAGCAGTTACGTACAGCAAGAGACCCAGTACTTC.

The chain links TRBV5-4 to TRBJ2-7; 10 nucleotides line up with TRBD1. The ends lost 4 bases at V and 0 bases at J; junction bases unmatched: 10. The CDR3 totals 17 residues. Germline V CDR1 and CDR2: SGHNT, YYREEE (reference sequence). The CDR3 loop is CASSLMTGGRSSYEQYF. The CDR3 DNA follows: TGTGCCAGCAGCCTGATGACAGGGGGCAGGAGCTCCTACGAGCAGTACTTC.

The J gene is TRBJ1-1, the V gene TRBV5-5; 8 bases agree with TRBD1. The J segment lost 0 bases and the V segment lost 2 bases, leaving 6 bases of the junction unmatched. Per germline, CDR1 SGHKS and CDR2 YYEKEE (reference sequence). The CDR3 runs 16 residues. CDR3 sequence: CASSFTGGPLNTEAFF. CDR3 nucleotide sequence: TGTGCCAGCAGCTTTACAGGGGGTCCCCTGAACACTGAAGCTTTCTTT.

The V and J genes are TRBV6-6 and TRBJ1-2; 7 bases are shared with TRBD1. The trim removed 4 bases at V and 3 bases at J, leaving 5 bases unmatched. CDR3 length equals 14 residues. Germline V gives CDR1 MNHNY, CDR2 SVGAGI (reference sequence). The CDR3 sequence: CASSSPQGDYGYTF. CDR3 coding DNA: TGTGCCAGCAGTTCACCCCAGGGGGACTATGGCTACACCTTC.

This clone came up once. The chain has TRBV28 and TRBJ2-3; D is unclear. The CDR3 spans 13 residues. V was clipped by 6 bases and J by 8 bases, with 15 bases between them. The V gene's germline CDR1 is MDHEN and CDR2 SYDVKM. CDR3 coding DNA: TGTGCCAGCAGACCCAGAACAGATGGTACGCAGTATTTT. The encoded protein is CASRPRTDGTQYF.

In DNA, the CDR3 is TGTGCCTGGGGAACCGGACTAGCGGGAAAGAATGAGCAGTTCTTC. Its translation: CAWGTGLAGKNEQFF. The genes are TRBV30 and TRBJ2-1; 12 bases line up with TRBD2. There are 15 residues in the CDR3. Losses at the gene ends were 5 bases for V and 7 bases for J; bases not matched to a gene: 9. Germline-derived CDR1 and CDR2 are GTSNPN and SVGIG (reference sequence). Full variable domain (missing parts from reference TRBV30 and TRBJ2-1): SQTIHQWPATLVQPVGSPLSLECTVEGTSNPNLYWYRQAAGRGLQLLFYSVGIGQISSEVPQNLSASRPQDRQFILSSKKLLLSDSGFYLCAWGTGLAGKNEQFFGPGTRLTVL.

The genes are TRBV15 and TRBJ1-2; 9 bases map to TRBD1. CDR1 LNHNV and CDR2 YYDKDF come from the germline V gene (reference sequence). This CDR3 region has 17 residues. The V and J ends lost 2 bases and 5 bases, in that order; junction bases with no gene match: 12. CDR3 amino acids: CATSRLHGADRGYGYTF. CDR3 bases: TGTGCCACCAGCAGACTCCATGGGGCGGACAGGGGATATGGCTACACCTTC.